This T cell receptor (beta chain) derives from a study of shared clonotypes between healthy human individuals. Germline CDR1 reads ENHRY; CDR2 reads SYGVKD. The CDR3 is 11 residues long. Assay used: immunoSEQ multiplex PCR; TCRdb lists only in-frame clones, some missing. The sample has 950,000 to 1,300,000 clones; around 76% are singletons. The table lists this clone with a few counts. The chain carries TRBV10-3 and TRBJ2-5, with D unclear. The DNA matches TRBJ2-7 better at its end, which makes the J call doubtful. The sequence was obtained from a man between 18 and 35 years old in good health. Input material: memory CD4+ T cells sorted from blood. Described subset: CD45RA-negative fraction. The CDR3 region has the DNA TGTGCCACCACTGGCTCCTACGAGCAGTACTTC. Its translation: CATTGSYEQYF.